This is a list of T cell receptor beta chains from one sample in a study of vaccination and CD4 T cells after COVID-19. MiXCR was run by TCRdb on the PCR reads, yielding one entry per CDR3 protein. This table has 15,000 to 20,000 distinct CDR3 sequences, roughly three fifths appearing once. These receptors lack a known antigen. Material: CD4+ T cells from blood, cultured in vitro, obtained after SARS-CoV-2 vaccination. These receptors were obtained from a human donor who had recovered from COVID-19. The CDR3 runs from the conserved cysteine through the conserved F or W. The D gene is left open where the match is weak. Some rows mark clone size as missing; the rest say once, few, many or name a class of expanded clone.

J | size | length | D | V | CDR3 | DNA
TRBJ1-2 | NA | 11 | NA | TRBV20-1 | CSARNSYGYTF | TGCAGTGCTAGAAACAGCTATGGCTACACCTTC
TRBJ1-5 | NA | 12 | TRBD1 | TRBV30 | CAWSQGAQPQHF | TGTGCCTGGAGTCAGGGGGCACAGCCCCAGCATTTT
TRBJ1-2 | NA | 15 | NA | TRBV6-2/TRBV6-3 | CASSPPTGSNYGYTF | TGTGCCAGCAGCCCCCCTACAGGATCCAACTATGGCTACACCTTC
TRBJ2-1 | medium-sized | 15 | TRBD2 | TRBV27 | CASSPGLAGVSEQFF | TGTGCCAGCAGTCCCGGACTAGCGGGAGTCAGTGAGCAGTTCTTC
TRBJ2-1 | NA | 15 | TRBD1 | TRBV20-1 | CSARPATGEYNEQFF | TGCAGTGCTAGGCCCGCTACAGGGGAATACAATGAGCAGTTCTTC
TRBJ1-2 | NA | 15 | NA | TRBV7-8 | CASSVPGGGRDGYTF | TGTGCCAGCAGCGTCCCTGGGGGGGGGCGGGATGGCTACACCTTC
TRBJ1-3 | NA | 14 | NA | TRBV7-2 | CASSFGGSGNTIYF | TGTGCCAGCAGCTTTGGCGGGTCTGGAAACACCATATATTTT
TRBJ1-2 | NA | 10 | NA | TRBV20-1 | CSAARVDYTF | TGCAGTGCAGCCCGAGTTGACTACACCTTC
TRBJ1-5 | NA | 15 | TRBD1 | TRBV6-1 | CASRGEDRSDQPQHF | TGTGCCAGCAGGGGAGAGGACAGGAGTGATCAGCCCCAGCATTTT
TRBJ2-7 | NA | 15 | TRBD1 | TRBV11-3 | CASSSRDRVSYEQYF | TGTGCCAGCAGCTCCCGGGACAGGGTATCGTACGAGCAGTACTTC
TRBJ1-2 | NA | 12 | TRBD1 | TRBV20-1 | CSARTGFEGYTF | TGCAGTGCCCGGACAGGGTTCGAGGGCTACACCTTC
TRBJ2-7 | NA | 13 | NA | TRBV19 | CASSARRGGEQYF | TGTGCCAGTAGTGCACGCAGGGGGGGCGAGCAGTACTTC
TRBJ2-1 | NA | 16 | TRBD2 | TRBV6-2/TRBV6-3 | CASNDPLSGRGFEQFF | TGTGCCAGCAATGATCCGTTGAGCGGGAGAGGGTTTGAGCAGTTCTTC
TRBJ2-3 | NA | 14 | NA | TRBV2 | CASSGLQITDTQYF | TGTGCCAGCAGTGGACTGCAGATCACAGATACGCAGTATTTT
TRBJ1-1 | NA | 11 | NA | TRBV18 | CASLQGTEAFF | TGTGCCAGCCTACAGGGCACTGAAGCTTTCTTT
TRBJ1-5 | NA | 14 | NA | TRBV2 | CASSRWENNQPQHF | TGTGCCAGCAGCAGGTGGGAGAACAATCAGCCCCAGCATTTT
TRBJ2-5 | NA | 14 | TRBD2 | TRBV7-2 | CASSFGSGMETQYF | TGTGCCAGCAGCTTCGGAAGCGGGATGGAGACCCAGTACTTC
TRBJ1-3 | NA | 14 | NA | TRBV6-1 | CASSARYSGNTIYF | TGTGCCAGCAGTGCGCGGTACTCTGGAAACACCATATATTTT
TRBJ2-1 | NA | 12 | NA | TRBV20-1 | CSAARGLGEQFF | TGCAGTGCGGCTAGGGGCTTGGGGGAGCAGTTCTTC
TRBJ1-5 | NA | 14 | NA | TRBV9 | CASSVTGSNQPQHF | TGTGCCAGCAGCGTAACAGGCTCCAATCAGCCCCAGCATTTT
TRBJ1-3 | NA | 15 | NA | TRBV7-6 | CASSSPWESGNTIYF | TGTGCCAGCAGTTCCCCGTGGGAATCCGGAAACACCATATATTTT
TRBJ2-5 | few | 18 | NA | TRBV27 | CASRQRPRLPSEPETQYF | TGTGCCAGCAGGCAACGCCCTAGACTACCCTCCGAACCAGAGACCCAGTACTTC
TRBJ1-5 | once | 17 | NA | TRBV19 | CASTARGVGYSNQPQHF | TGTGCCAGTACCGCACGGGGGGTGGGGTATAGCAATCAGCCCCAGCATTTT
TRBJ1-5 | few | 17 | NA | TRBV7-2 | CASSLVTPGAGNQPQHF | TGTGCCAGCAGCTTAGTAACCCCGGGGGCAGGCAATCAGCCCCAGCATTTT
TRBJ1-2 | once | 12 | NA | TRBV12-3/TRBV12-4 | CASRSDGPNYTF | TGTGCCAGCAGATCCGACGGGCCGAACTACACCTTC
TRBJ1-5 | NA | 12 | NA | TRBV20-1 | CSATRGNQPQHF | TGCAGTGCTACCCGGGGCAATCAGCCCCAGCATTTT
TRBJ2-2 | few | 15 | NA | TRBV25-1 | CASSDTFVNTGELFF | TGTGCCAGCAGTGACACTTTTGTGAACACCGGGGAGCTGTTTTTT
TRBJ2-1 | NA | 15 | TRBD2 | TRBV15 | CATRTLAGPYNEQFF | TGTGCCACCAGGACACTAGCGGGCCCCTACAATGAGCAGTTCTTC
TRBJ1-1 | NA | 13 | TRBD1 | TRBV18 | CASSPRDRGEAFF | TGTGCCAGCTCACCTCGGGACAGGGGTGAAGCTTTCTTT
TRBJ1-5 | NA | 16 | NA | TRBV6-1 | CASCEGRRGYNQPQHF | TGTGCCAGCTGTGAGGGTAGAAGAGGTTACAATCAGCCCCAGCATTTT
TRBJ1-2 | NA | 10 | NA | TRBV20-1 | CSVGPGGYTF | TGCAGCGTCGGACCGGGGGGCTACACCTTC
TRBJ2-5 | NA | 17 | TRBD2 | TRBV7-3 | CASSKGTSGGRRETQYF | TGTGCCAGCAGCAAAGGGACTAGCGGGGGCCGAAGGGAGACCCAGTACTTC
TRBJ1-2 | NA | 14 | TRBD1 | TRBV6-2/TRBV6-3 | CASSRDSDASGYTF | TGTGCCAGCAGCCGGGACAGCGATGCGTCGGGCTACACCTTC
TRBJ2-7 | NA | 17 | NA | TRBV4-1 | CASSHSHPGVGFYEQYF | TGCGCCAGCAGCCATAGCCACCCGGGAGTGGGATTCTACGAGCAGTACTTC
TRBJ1-2 | NA | 11 | NA | TRBV20-1 | CSAREGFGYTF | TGCAGTGCTAGAGAAGGTTTCGGCTACACCTTC
TRBJ1-1 | NA | 14 | TRBD1 | TRBV12-3/TRBV12-4 | CASNPTGASTEAFF | TGTGCCAGCAACCCGACAGGGGCGAGCACTGAAGCTTTCTTT
TRBJ2-5 | few | 15 | NA | TRBV19 | CASSTGGADQETQYF | TGTGCCAGTAGTACTGGGGGTGCCGATCAAGAGACCCAGTACTTC
TRBJ1-5 | NA | 18 | NA | TRBV6-1 | CASSPRGIGGRSNQPQHF | TGTGCCAGCAGCCCCCGCGGGATCGGGGGCAGGAGCAATCAGCCCCAGCATTTT
TRBJ1-5 | NA | 12 | TRBD1 | TRBV29-1 | CSVRDSNQPQHF | TGCAGCGTCCGGGACAGTAATCAGCCCCAGCATTTT
TRBJ1-2 | NA | 13 | TRBD1 | TRBV12-3/TRBV12-4 | CASSSDRVYGYTF | TGTGCCAGCAGCTCGGACAGGGTGTATGGCTACACCTTC
TRBJ1-2 | NA | 13 | TRBD1 | TRBV5-4 | CASSRGQTYGYTF | TGTGCCAGCAGCCGGGGACAGACTTATGGCTACACCTTC
TRBJ1-2 | NA | 12 | NA | TRBV11-3 | CASSLRGGGYTF | TGTGCCAGCAGCTTACGGGGAGGTGGCTACACCTTC
TRBJ1-1 | once | 12 | NA | TRBV30 | CAWSVTVFEAFF | TGTGCCTGGAGTGTAACAGTTTTTGAAGCTTTCTTT
TRBJ2-2 | few | 14 | TRBD2 | TRBV20-1 | CSAWASGSTGELFF | TGCAGTGCTTGGGCTAGCGGGAGCACCGGGGAGCTGTTTTTT
TRBJ1-3 | NA | 13 | NA | TRBV12-3/TRBV12-4 | CASSFSSGNTIYF | TGTGCCAGCAGTTTCAGCTCTGGAAACACCATATATTTT